Listed here are 4 T cell receptor beta chains from one sample, sequenced in a study of T cell changes during pregnancy in multiple sclerosis. Profiled with immunoSEQ multiplex PCR; TCRdb holds only in-frame clones, not every one. The sample has some 49,000 clones; about 91% are singletons. The sample here was CD4+ T cells from peripheral blood mononuclear cells, taken in the second trimester of pregnancy. All receptors come from a female donor in good health, enrolled as a control in a pregnancy study.

CDR3: CASSLSRGDEKLFF. DNA for the CDR3: TGTGCCAGCAGCTTAAGCAGGGGAGATGAAAAACTGTTTTTT. This chain uses TRBV7-2 with TRBJ1-4, with TRBD1 as a possible D gene (6 bases). CDR1 and CDR2 (germline): SGHTA, FQGNSA. The CDR3 consists of 14 residues. With 2 bases removed from V and 6 bases from J, the gap between germline ends came to 10 bases.

The V and J genes are TRBV30 and TRBJ2-4, with TRBD2 matching 7 bases. Germline V gene data show CDR1 as GTSNPN and CDR2 as SVGIG (reference sequence). This CDR3 region has 12 residues. V shed 4 bases, J shed 6 bases, and the junction held 3 bases outside the gene matches. The CDR3 protein is CAWNGGGNIQYF. CDR3 in DNA: TGTGCCTGGAATGGGGGGGGAAACATTCAGTACTTC.

The V call is TRBV14, the J call TRBJ2-2; TRBD1 aligns across 9 bases. Trimming took 4 bases from V and 6 from J; bases not matched to a gene: 6. CDR1 is SGHDN and CDR2 is FVKESK in the germline V gene. The CDR3 runs 15 residues. CDR3 coding DNA: TGTGCCAGCAGCCCAATAAGACAGGGGGCCGGGGAGCTGTTTTTT. This encodes CASSPIRQGAGELFF.

The chain combines TRBV4-2 with TRBJ2-1, with TRBD1 matching 8 bases. The length of the CDR3 is 16 residues. The trim removed 3 bases at V and 2 bases at J, leaving 6 bases unmatched. CDR1 and CDR2 (germline): LGHNA, YNFKEQ. The DNA for the CDR3 is TGTGCCAGCAGCCAGGAAACAGGGGGACCCTACAATGAGCAGTTCTTC. Its translation is CASSQETGGPYNEQFF.